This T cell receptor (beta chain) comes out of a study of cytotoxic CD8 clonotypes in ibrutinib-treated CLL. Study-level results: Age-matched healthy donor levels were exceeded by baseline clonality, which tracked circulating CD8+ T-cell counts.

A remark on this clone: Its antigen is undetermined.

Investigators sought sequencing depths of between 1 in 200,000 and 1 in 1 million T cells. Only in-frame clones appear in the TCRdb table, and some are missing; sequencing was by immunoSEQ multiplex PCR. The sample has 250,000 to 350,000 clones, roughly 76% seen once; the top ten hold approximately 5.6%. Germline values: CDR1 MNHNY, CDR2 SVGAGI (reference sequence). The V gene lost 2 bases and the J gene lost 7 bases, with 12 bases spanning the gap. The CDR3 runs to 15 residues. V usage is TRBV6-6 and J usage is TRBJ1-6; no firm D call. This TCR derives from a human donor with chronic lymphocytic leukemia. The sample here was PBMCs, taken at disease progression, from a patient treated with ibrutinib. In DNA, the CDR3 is TGTGCCAGCAGTTACCCCGAGGGTTTGAATTCACCCCTCCACTTT. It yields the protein CASSYPEGLNSPLHF.